This T cell receptor (beta chain) was recovered during a study of beta chain features in type 1 diabetes. cDNA synthesis used the whole RNA isolate, giving expressed TCRB sequences. Repertoires were generated with immunoSEQ multiplex PCR, while TCRdb's copy carries only in-frame clones and drops some. This table has 150,000 or so clones, over 8.5% appearing once. This clone was seen a few times. CDR3 length equals 15 residues. Germline V lookup: CDR1 SNHLY, CDR2 FYNNEI. V gave up 3 bases and J gave up 6 bases, with 14 bases separating them. The TCR comes from a man between 18 and 35 years old in good health. The rearrangement links TRBV2 to TRBJ2-2, with D unclear. Sequenced material: central memory CD4+ T cells from blood. The chain's CDR3 is CASSETPTLAGELFF. CDR3 nucleotides: TGTGCCAGCAGTGAGACCCCGACTCTCGCCGGGGAGCTGTTTTTT. The complete variable domain, with remaining parts taken from reference TRBV2 and TRBJ2-2, reads EPEVTQTPSHQVTQMGQEVILRCVPISNHLYFYWYRQILGQKVEFLVSFYNNEISEKSEIFDDQFSVERPDGSNFTLKIRSTKLEDSAMYFCASSETPTLAGELFFGEGSRLTVL.